The entry below describes one T cell receptor (beta chain). Its antigen has not been determined. No base quality values were provided; no much bigger clone lies one nucleotide off. The data stem from a study of blood T cell repertoires in COVID-19 (dated by TCRdb to the early 2020s). With respect to the entire study: Samples from collaborators originated in the United States, Italy and Spain and spanned both the acute and convalescent phases of COVID-19. Where HLA class I and class II types were available, the types were taken from metadata supplied by the sample provider, not from assay-based typing. The samples were drawn from the first 160 participants of the ongoing ImmuneRACE study and from about 1,200 subjects provided by 6 global collaborators. The repertoires were made available in a free public database intended to serve as a resource for research on the immune response to SARS-CoV-2. A de-identified subject ID, COVID-19 status, age in years and sex were almost always included in the sample metadata. The prospective study material was composed of cDNA or gDNA derived from T cells, B-cell-depleted T cells, or PBMCs. Subjects who had been exposed to COVID-19, were actively infected with it, or had recovered from it provided the deeply sampled blood TCRbeta repertoires that made up the dataset. General findings and caveats noted by the study authors: Clinical and demographic metadata were provided uncurated, with the amount varying by source and participant.

V loses 3 bases of germline sequence and J loses 6 bases, and the interval between the two ends is 9 bases. The CDR3 contains 12 residues, cysteine and phenylalanine counted. Only the CDR3 part of the read is kept: 36 bases, read in frame from the first base. Reading the germline V gene (reference sequence) gives CDR1 MNHEY and CDR2 SMNVEV. The immunoSEQ Assay, a bias-controlled multiplex PCR, was used to amplify TCRbeta CDR3 regions from genomic DNA. The authors' pipeline ran thus. The number of nucleated cells in each sample was estimated from the amplification of reference gene primers within the assay. To quantify the absolute abundance of each unique TCRbeta CDR3 rearrangement, sequence reads were collapsed and filtered. For each sample, productive Simpson clonality was calculated as the square root of Simpson's diversity index over productive rearrangements. The clones in this table, taken by TCRdb from immuneACCESS, are in-frame only. Not every clone is retained; where verified, under half of the shortfall comes from an unresolved V gene, and the cause of the rest is unknown. That table supplies the V and J calls and clone size; D and trimming were determined from the DNA. The sample data list 150,000 to 200,000 clones, and about 80% of these were observed just once. Of the sample, about 20% is held by the ten largest clones.

The collaborating institutions used their own protocols to collect whole blood in K2EDTA tubes. For TCRbeta analysis, collaborator samples were shipped as frozen whole blood, as isolated PBMCs, or as DNA extracted from either sample type. This receptor chain uses TRBV27 and TRBJ2-7; a weak D assignment points to TRBD1 (5 bases agree). The sample was peripheral blood. The clonotype comes from a woman of 80 years or more with acute or convalescent COVID-19. The base sequence is TGTGCCAGCAGTTTGGCAGGGTTCGAGCAGTACTTC. It codes for CASSLAGFEQYF.